This note documents a single TCR beta chain sequence. The CDR3 sequence is 14 residues long. The V gene lost 2 bases and the J gene lost 1 base, with 6 bases spanning the gap. The germline gives CDR1 WSHSY, CDR2 SAAADI. This entry comes from a study of blood T cell repertoires in COVID-19. The overall study: T cells, B-cell-depleted T cells, or PBMCs supplied cDNA or gDNA.

TCRdb's copy holds only in-frame clones and misses some; the assay was immunoSEQ multiplex PCR. The sample records under 400,000 clones, about nine tenths being singletons. Seattle patients were enrolled while actively infected and followed longitudinally. Input material: peripheral blood. This clonotype originated in a woman aged 25 to 39 with COVID-19, enrolled during active disease. The J gene is TRBJ2-1, the V gene TRBV10-2; weak D call: TRBD2 (6 bases). CDR3 protein: CASSERESYNEQFF. Here the CDR3 DNA reads TGCGCCAGCAGTGAGCGGGAGTCCTACAATGAGCAGTTCTTC.